This TCR beta chain was sequenced during a study of blood T cell repertoires in COVID-19 (TCRdb year 2020). Background for the entire study: Samples covering the acute and convalescent phases of COVID-19 were provided by collaborators in the United States, Italy and Spain. The material from the prospective study consisted of cDNA or gDNA derived from T cells, B-cell-depleted T cells, or PBMCs. The dataset comprised deeply sampled blood TCRbeta repertoires from subjects exposed to, actively infected with, or recovered from COVID-19. The repertoires were released in a freely available public database meant as a resource for research on the immune response to SARS-CoV-2. The sample metadata nearly always contained a de-identified subject ID, COVID-19 status, age in years and sex. The samples were drawn from the first 160 participants of the ongoing ImmuneRACE study and from some 1,300 subjects provided by 6 global collaborators. HLA class I and class II types, where available, came from metadata supplied by the sample provider rather than from assay-based typing. Study-wide findings and limitations: Clinical and demographic metadata were provided uncurated, with the amount varying by source and participant.

TCRbeta CDR3 regions were amplified from genomic DNA using the immunoSEQ Assay, a bias-controlled multiplex PCR. Per the authors' processing: Within the assay, amplification of reference gene primers was used to estimate how many nucleated cells each sample contained. To quantify the absolute abundance of each unique TCRbeta CDR3 rearrangement, sequence reads were collapsed and filtered. For each sample, productive Simpson clonality was calculated as the square root of Simpson's diversity index over productive rearrangements. The table was pulled from immuneACCESS by TCRdb, which kept in-frame rearrangements only. Such tables lose some clones; where checked, under half of the loss comes from unresolved V genes, and the rest has no known cause. That table gives V, J and clone size, and the DNA gave D and trimming. Counted in this sample were a few hundred thousand clones; about nine tenths of them appeared once. Together, the top ten hold 10% to 15% of the sample.

At one collaborating source in Seattle, patients were enrolled during active infection and were followed longitudinally through the course of disease. The collaborating institutions used their own protocols to collect whole blood in K2EDTA tubes. For TCRbeta analysis, collaborators shipped samples as frozen whole blood, isolated PBMCs, or DNA extracted from either of those sample types. From the germline V gene, CDR1 is KGHSH and CDR2 is LQKENI. The CDR3 covers 15 residues, taking in both the cysteine and the phenylalanine. The DNA shown is the 45-base CDR3, in frame from base 1. From V the trimming removes 0 bases and from J it removes 3 bases, while the gene matches leave 3 bases of the junction unaccounted for. Turning to this clone: There is no known antigen for this receptor. No clone much larger than this one lies a single base away; base qualities are absent.

The sample was peripheral blood. The chain is assembled from TRBV18 and TRBJ1-1; 8 of the junction bases match TRBD1. This sequence was found in a woman in her forties or fifties with COVID-19, enrolled during active disease. For the CDR3, the sequence is CASSPPNRGDTEAFF. The DNA sequence is TGTGCCAGCTCACCACCTAACAGGGGGGACACTGAAGCTTTCTTT.